This paragraph covers one T cell receptor (delta chain) sequence. Antigen specificity is unknown. TCRdb redid clone calling on the PCR reads using CATT. The sample has 6,200 or so delta-chain clones, more than 35% seen once. This specimen comes from a study of human gamma delta and Vdelta1 T cells. Study-level findings and limits: Polyclonal Delta One T cells reportedly showed broad cytotoxic targeting of acute myeloid leukemia.

V shed 3 bases and J shed 4 bases, with 48 bases lying between them. This CDR3 comprises 26 residues. Germline CDR1 and CDR2: TSWWSYY and QGS. Sequenced material: Vdelta1 gamma-delta T cells from blood grown in culture (DOT cells). This chain uses TRDV1 with TRDJ1; possible D gene TRDD2, 6 bases. The receptor's source is a human donor in good health. CDR3 sequence: CALGDPVARSLPNILGPNKADDKLIF. CDR3 DNA: TGTGCTCTTGGGGACCCCGTTGCTCGTAGCCTTCCCAATATATTAGGGCCGAACAAGGCGGACGATAAACTCATCTTT.